These 7 T cell receptor beta chains were all obtained from the same sample, sequenced in a study of blood T cell repertoires in COVID-19. The repertoire was sequenced with immunoSEQ multiplex PCR; TCRdb's copy has only in-frame clones and lacks some. The table has about 220,000 clones, 85% to 90% seen once. Sequenced sample: PBMCs or T cells enriched from blood (not recorded which). These receptors originate from a man aged 30 to 39 who had been exposed to COVID-19.

The chain employs TRBV7-2 and TRBJ1-4; maybe TRBD1 (5 bases). Germline V gene data show CDR1 as SGHTA and CDR2 as FQGNSA. V lost 1 base to trimming and J lost 8 bases, with 8 bases between them. CDR3 length equals 13 residues. The CDR3 DNA follows: TGTGCCAGCAGCTTAGATCCAGGGGAAAAACTGTTTTTT. Protein: CASSLDPGEKLFF.

The chain joins TRBV5-5 to TRBJ1-5; TRBD1 agrees at 7 bases. The V gene end was trimmed by 0 bases and the J gene end by 5 bases; junction bases not matched to a gene: 8. Per the germline V gene, CDR1 is SGHKS and CDR2 is YYEKEE (reference sequence). This CDR3 is built from 16 residues. The CDR3 spells CASSLGRGLLDQPQHF. The CDR3 coding sequence is TGTGCCAGCAGCTTGGGTAGGGGGCTGCTCGATCAGCCCCAGCATTTT.

V gene TRBV5-4 combines with J gene TRBJ2-7; possible D gene TRBD2, 5 bases. The CDR3 sequence is 15 residues long. Germline CDR1 and CDR2: SGHNT and YYREEE (reference sequence). Trimming removed 0 bases from V and 6 bases from J, with 16 bases in between. The CDR3, as DNA: TGTGCCAGCAGCTTGGGCGGAGGTGGCGATGGCGAGCAGTACTTC. Translating it yields CASSLGGGGDGEQYF.

V and J are TRBV15 and TRBJ2-7; TRBD1 agrees at 7 bases. V gave up 1 base and J gave up 7 bases; unmatched junction bases: 10. This CDR3 contains 15 residues. Germline assignment: CDR1 LNHNV and CDR2 YYDKDF (reference sequence). The DNA of the CDR3 is TGTGCCACCAGCAGAGGTACGGGACAGTTAATAGAGCAGTACTTC. Translation: CATSRGTGQLIEQYF.

V is TRBV2 and J is TRBJ1-4, with TRBD1 matching over 8 bases. The germline CDR1 and CDR2 sequences are SNHLY and FYNNEI. The V and J ends lost 4 bases and 10 bases, in that order; junction bases with no gene match: 11. The CDR3 contains 15 residues. CDR3 in DNA: TGTGCCAGCAGTGGTCAGGACAGGGAGATCGGAAAACTGTTTTTT. As protein: CASSGQDREIGKLFF. The complete variable domain, with remaining parts taken from reference TRBV2 and TRBJ1-4, reads EPEVTQTPSHQVTQMGQEVILRCVPISNHLYFYWYRQILGQKVEFLVSFYNNEISEKSEIFDDQFSVERPDGSNFTLKIRSTKLEDSAMYFCASSGQDREIGKLFFGSGTQLSVL.

The chain carries TRBV4-1 and TRBJ2-7, with D unresolved. The CDR3 length is 13 residues. V lost 2 bases, J lost 3 bases, and 8 bases lay in between. Germline-derived CDR1 and CDR2 are MGHRA and YSYEKL. The DNA for the CDR3 is TGCGCCAGCAGCCAACGCGAGCTCTACGAGCAGTACTTC. Translation gives CASSQRELYEQYF.

The genes are TRBV11-2 and TRBJ2-2; tentatively, D is TRBD2 (5 bases). Deletions cut 3 bases from V and 3 bases from J, with 11 bases between. There are 15 residues in the CDR3. Germline V gene sequence: CDR1 SGHAT, CDR2 FQNNGV. The chain's CDR3 is CASSFGILHTGELFF. The DNA for the CDR3 is TGTGCCAGCAGCTTCGGGATCCTACACACCGGGGAGCTGTTTTTT. The complete variable domain, with remaining parts taken from reference TRBV11-2 and TRBJ2-2, reads EAGVAQSPRYKIIEKRQSVAFWCNPISGHATLYWYQQILGQGPKLLIQFQNNGVVDDSQLPKDRFSAERLKGVDSTLKIQPAKLEDSAVYLCASSFGILHTGELFFGEGSRLTVL.